The 14 T cell receptor beta chains listed next were all sequenced from one sample in a study of blood T cell repertoires in COVID-19. The table came from immunoSEQ multiplex PCR; TCRdb's copy has only in-frame clones and leaves some out. The sample contains about 210,000 clones, around 80% of which appear only once. The sequencing input was peripheral blood. The receptors shown here come from a man aged 45-60 years with active or convalescent COVID-19.

This chain connects TRBV5-1 to TRBJ1-3; 7 nucleotides match TRBD1. The germline CDR1 and CDR2 sequences are SGHRS and YFSETQ. V lost 3 bases, J lost 4 bases, and 10 bases stayed unmatched. The CDR3 is 16 residues long. The CDR3, as DNA: TGCGCCAGCAGCTCGACAGGGAGGACGGAGGGAAACACCATATATTTT. Protein: CASSSTGRTEGNTIYF.

This clone was recorded many times. The chain employs TRBV5-1 and TRBJ2-5; TRBD1 aligns across 10 bases. The CDR3 contains 14 residues. Germline assignment: CDR1 SGHRS and CDR2 YFSETQ. The V and J ends lost 0 bases and 4 bases, in that order; junction bases with no gene match: 0. Here the CDR3 reads CASSLGQGAETQYF. The CDR3 bases are TGCGCCAGCAGCTTGGGACAGGGGGCAGAGACCCAGTACTTC.

The chain recombines TRBV6-5 with TRBJ1-2; tentative D call: TRBD1 (5 bases). V was shortened by 2 bases and J by 4 bases, with 14 bases between the two germline ends. CDR3 length: 15 amino acids. Germline loops: CDR1 MNHEY, CDR2 SVGAGI. CDR3 loop: CASSYLGGGGYGYTF. Here the CDR3 DNA reads TGTGCCAGCAGTTACCTGGGGGGTGGAGGCTATGGCTACACCTTC.

The V gene is TRBV6-5, the J gene TRBJ1-5; weak D call: TRBD1 (6 bases). Germline-derived CDR1 and CDR2 are MNHEY and SVGAGI. Trimming pared 6 bases from V and 3 bases from J, leaving 15 bases between. The CDR3 contains 15 residues. The chain's CDR3 is CASSRSGGPNQPQHF. Here the CDR3 DNA reads TGTGCCAGCAGCCGGTCCGGGGGGCCCAATCAGCCCCAGCATTTT.

The V gene is TRBV5-4, the J gene TRBJ2-3, with TRBD2 matching 8 bases. The V gene's germline CDR1 is SGHNT and CDR2 YYREEE (reference sequence). J gave up 4 bases and V 4 bases, and 11 bases lay outside the gene matches. The CDR3 is made up of 16 amino acids. The CDR3 coding sequence is TGTGCCAGCAGCCAAGTAGCGGGAAGAATGGCAGATACGCAGTATTTT. Translation gives CASSQVAGRMADTQYF.

This clone showed up just once. This chain uses TRBV5-6 with TRBJ1-2; possible D gene TRBD1, 5 bases. The germline V gene has CDR1 SGHDT and CDR2 YYEEEE. This CDR3 region has 13 residues. With 2 bases removed from V and 11 bases from J, the gap between germline ends came to 16 bases. For the CDR3, the DNA is TGTGCCAGCAGCTTAAGGGGAGGGATGCGGTACACCTTC. Translation: CASSLRGGMRYTF. The whole variable domain, remainder taken from reference TRBV5-6 and TRBJ1-2, is DAGVTQSPTHLIKTRGQQVTLRCSPKSGHDTVSWYQQALGQGPQFIFQYYEEEERQRGNFPDRFSGHQFPNYSSELNVNALLLGDSALYLCASSLRGGMRYTFGSGTRLTVV.

The rearrangement links TRBV9 to TRBJ2-7; D perhaps matches TRBD1 (6 bases). Trimming left V 2 bases short and J 2 bases short, with 14 bases between. The germline gives CDR1 SGDLS, CDR2 YYNGEE. The CDR3 runs to 15 residues. CDR3 coding DNA: TGTGCCAGCAGCGTTACGGGACAACCGGCCTACGAGCAGTACTTC. It translates to CASSVTGQPAYEQYF.

The J gene is TRBJ1-6, the V gene TRBV7-9; weak D call: TRBD1 (5 bases). This CDR3 has 16 residues. CDR1 is SEHNR, CDR2 FQNEAQ, per germline (reference sequence). The V and J ends lost 5 bases and 7 bases respectively, with 18 bases between them. The DNA of the CDR3 is TGTGCCAGCAGCCGGGGGGTACATAATAACAATTCACCCCTCCACTTT. Protein product: CASSRGVHNNNSPLHF.

The chain recombines TRBV5-1 with TRBJ2-3; weak D call: TRBD1 (6 bases). With 4 bases removed from V and 7 bases from J, the gap between germline ends came to 13 bases. This CDR3 contains 13 residues. The V gene's germline CDR1 is SGHRS and CDR2 YFSETQ. CDR3 sequence: CASSLQGKNTQYF. CDR3 nucleotide sequence: TGCGCCAGCAGCCTTCAGGGGAAAAATACGCAGTATTTT.

The chain is built from TRBV12-5 and TRBJ2-6, with TRBD1 identical over 9 bases. CDR1 is LGHNT and CDR2 is FRNRAP in the germline V gene. J gave up 1 base and V 3 bases, and 7 bases lay outside the gene matches. The CDR3 length is 18 residues. CDR3 loop: CASGFSGQGRSGANVLTF. CDR3 DNA sequence: TGTGCTAGTGGTTTCTCGGGACAGGGAAGATCTGGGGCCAACGTCCTGACTTTC.

This clone appeared once. V is TRBV19 and J is TRBJ2-7; TRBD2 matches at 9 bases. This CDR3 is 14 amino acids long. V lost 3 bases to trimming and J lost 5 bases; unmatched junction nucleotides: 5. The germline V gene encodes CDR1 LNHDA and CDR2 SQIVND (reference sequence). CDR3 region: CASSISGGSNEQYF. The CDR3 region has the DNA TGTGCCAGTAGTATTAGCGGGGGTTCGAACGAGCAGTACTTC.

V and J are TRBV6-5 and TRBJ1-5; D gene unclear. Germline V gene sequence: CDR1 MNHEY, CDR2 SVGAGI. V lost 5 bases, J lost 5 bases, and 10 bases lay in between. CDR3 length equals 13 residues. This CDR3 is CASSPDKDQPQHF. The CDR3 nucleotides read TGTGCCAGCAGTCCCGACAAGGATCAGCCCCAGCATTTT.

The CDR3 DNA is TGTGCCAGCAAAGTGAGGAGGGGCAATCAGCCCCAGCATTTT. Translated: CASKVRRGNQPQHF. This chain uses TRBV19 with TRBJ1-5; D uncertain. Deletions cut 9 bases from V and 2 bases from J, with 14 bases between. The germline gives CDR1 LNHDA, CDR2 SQIVND (reference sequence). This CDR3 is 14 amino acids long.

This chain links TRBV29-1 with TRBJ1-3; weak D call: TRBD1 (5 bases). The CDR3 sequence is 14 residues long. CDR1 SQVTM and CDR2 ANQGSEA come from the germline V gene. The ends were cut back, 4 bases at V and 3 bases at J, with 13 bases in the middle. For the CDR3, the DNA is TGCAGCGTTGCCGGGGGTCTCGATGGAAACACCATATATTTT. The encoded protein is CSVAGGLDGNTIYF.